A single T cell receptor beta chain is shown here with its context. The antigen is unknown. This table comes from immunoSEQ multiplex PCR, and its TCRdb copy is limited to in-frame clones, with some not included. The repertoire holds about 54,000 clones, with around 81% as singletons. The sample comes from a study of T cells in localized non-small cell lung cancer. This CDR3 comprises 15 residues. The germline V gene has CDR1 LNHNV and CDR2 YYDKDF (reference sequence). Trimming left V 0 bases short and J 2 bases short, with 10 bases between. Study results and limitations: Higher blood T cell density went with longer overall survival.

This rearrangement joins TRBV15 to TRBJ1-2, with D unresolved. Source: peripheral blood, taken before any cancer treatment. The receptor comes from a female donor older than 55 with stage II squamous cell lung carcinoma. The CDR3 DNA is TGTGCCACCAGCAGAGAGGGCGCGGGAAACTATGGCTACACCTTC. Protein product: CATSREGAGNYGYTF.